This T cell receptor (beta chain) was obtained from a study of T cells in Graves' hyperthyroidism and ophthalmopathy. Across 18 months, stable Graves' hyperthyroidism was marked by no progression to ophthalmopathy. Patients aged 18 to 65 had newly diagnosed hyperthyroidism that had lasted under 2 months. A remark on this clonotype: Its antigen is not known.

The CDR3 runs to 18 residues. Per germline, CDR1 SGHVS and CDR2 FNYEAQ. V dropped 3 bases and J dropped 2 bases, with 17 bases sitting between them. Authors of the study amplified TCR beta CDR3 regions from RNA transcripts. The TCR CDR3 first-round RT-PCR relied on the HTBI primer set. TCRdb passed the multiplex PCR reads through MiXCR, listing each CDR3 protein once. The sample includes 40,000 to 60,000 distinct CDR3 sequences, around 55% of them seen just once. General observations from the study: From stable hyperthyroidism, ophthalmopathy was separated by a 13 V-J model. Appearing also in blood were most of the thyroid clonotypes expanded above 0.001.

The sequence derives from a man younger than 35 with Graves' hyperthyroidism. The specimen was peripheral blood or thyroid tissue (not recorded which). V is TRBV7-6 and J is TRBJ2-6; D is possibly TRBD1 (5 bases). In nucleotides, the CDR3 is TGTGCCAGCAGCTTCATAAAAGGGGAATTCGCTGGGGCCAACGTCCTGACTTTC. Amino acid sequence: CASSFIKGEFAGANVLTF.